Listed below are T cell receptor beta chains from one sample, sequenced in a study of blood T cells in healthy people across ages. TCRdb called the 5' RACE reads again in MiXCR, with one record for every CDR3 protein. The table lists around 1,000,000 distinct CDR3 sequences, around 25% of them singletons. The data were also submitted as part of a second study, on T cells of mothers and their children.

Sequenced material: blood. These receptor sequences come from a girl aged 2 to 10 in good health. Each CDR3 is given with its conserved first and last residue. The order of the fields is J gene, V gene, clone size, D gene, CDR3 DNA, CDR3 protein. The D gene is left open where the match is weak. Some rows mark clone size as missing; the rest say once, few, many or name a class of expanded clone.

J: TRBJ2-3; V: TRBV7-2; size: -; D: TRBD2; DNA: TGTGCCAGCAGCAGTAGCGGGACTAGCACAGATACGCAGTATTTT; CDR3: CASSSSGTSTDTQYF
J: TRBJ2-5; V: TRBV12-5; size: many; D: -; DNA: TGTGCTAGTTCCGTATCTAATGCGGAGACCCAGTACTTC; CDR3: CASSVSNAETQYF
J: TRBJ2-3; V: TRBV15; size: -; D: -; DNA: TGTGCCACCAGCAGAGTAGTGAGAGATACGCAGTATTTT; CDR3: CATSRVVRDTQYF
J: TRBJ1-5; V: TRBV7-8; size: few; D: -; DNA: TGTGCCAGCAGCCGACCCGGGCGGGATCAGCCCCAGCATTTT; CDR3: CASSRPGRDQPQHF
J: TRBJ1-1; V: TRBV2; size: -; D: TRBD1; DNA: TGTGCCAATCCCGGGACAGACACTGAAGCTTTCTTT; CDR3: CANPGTDTEAFF
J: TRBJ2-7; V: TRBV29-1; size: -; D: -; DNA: TGCAGCGTTGTGCACCCAGGGACCTACGAGCAGTACTTC; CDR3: CSVVHPGTYEQYF
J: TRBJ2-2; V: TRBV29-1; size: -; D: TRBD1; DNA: TGCAGCGTTCCTGACAGGGCGGAGGGGGAGCTGTTTTTT; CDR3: CSVPDRAEGELFF
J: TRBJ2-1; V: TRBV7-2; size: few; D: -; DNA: TGTGCCAGCAGCTTTTCTAGCTACTCCTACAATGAGCAGTTCTTC; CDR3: CASSFSSYSYNEQFF
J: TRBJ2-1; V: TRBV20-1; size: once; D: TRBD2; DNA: TGCAGTGCTAGAGATTCTAGCGGGAGGGGCCACAATGAGCAGTTCTTC; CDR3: CSARDSSGRGHNEQFF
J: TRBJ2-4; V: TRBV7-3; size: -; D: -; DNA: TGTGCCAGCAGCCCCACGGGCGTTGGCAAAAACATTCAGTACTTC; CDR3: CASSPTGVGKNIQYF
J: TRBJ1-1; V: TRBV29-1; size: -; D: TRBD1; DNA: TGCAGCGTTGAACTCTTACTATACGGACAGGGAGGCACTGAAGCTTTCTTT; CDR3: CSVELLLYGQGGTEAFF
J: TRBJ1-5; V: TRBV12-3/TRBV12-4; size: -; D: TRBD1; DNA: TGTGCCAGCAGCACGACAGGGTTTAATCAGTCCCAGCATTTT; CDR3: CASSTTGFNQSQHF
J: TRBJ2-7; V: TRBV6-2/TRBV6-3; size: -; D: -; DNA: TGTGCCAGCAGTACCTACAGGGGCGGGACCTACGAGCAGTACTTC; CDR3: CASSTYRGGTYEQYF
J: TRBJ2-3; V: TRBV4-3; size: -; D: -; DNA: TGCGCCAGCAGCCAAGGGGCAGGGGCGAGGGCAGATACGCAGTATTTT; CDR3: CASSQGAGARADTQYF
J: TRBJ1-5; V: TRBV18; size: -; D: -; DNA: TGTGCCAGCTCCGCCGGGGGGGCAAGCAATCAGCCCCAGCATTTT; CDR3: CASSAGGASNQPQHF
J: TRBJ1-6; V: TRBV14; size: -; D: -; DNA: TGTGCCAGCAGCCAAGGCAGGATTAGCTCCTATAATTCACCCCTCCACTTT; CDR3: CASSQGRISSYNSPLHF
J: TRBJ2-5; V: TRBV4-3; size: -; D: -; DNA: TGCGCCAGCAGCCGGGGAACTCTCGAGAGGGAGACCCAGTACTTC; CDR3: CASSRGTLERETQYF
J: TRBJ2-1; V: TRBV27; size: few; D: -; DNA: TGTGCCAGCAGTTTTACCTATTATACGGTTAATGAGCAGTTCTTC; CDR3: CASSFTYYTVNEQFF